This T cell receptor beta chain was recovered during a study of blood T cell repertoires in COVID-19. Study context: Acute and convalescent COVID-19 samples came from the United States, Italy and Spain.

Libraries were prepared by immunoSEQ multiplex PCR; TCRdb keeps only in-frame clonotypes and omits some of them. This table holds just under 300,000 clones, around 90% found once. This TCR was sampled from a man aged 65 to 79 with acute or convalescent COVID-19. Sequencing was done on a sample of peripheral blood.

The chain's CDR3 is CAWSGQISYNEQFF. The DNA for the CDR3 is TGTGCCTGGAGTGGACAGATCTCCTACAATGAGCAGTTCTTC. This chain connects TRBV30 to TRBJ2-1; possibly TRBD1 for D (5 bases). CDR3 length: 14 residues. CDR1 is GTSNPN, CDR2 SVGIG, per germline (reference sequence). V gave up 1 base and J gave up 0 bases, with 7 bases separating them.